Sequencing of this T cell receptor (beta chain) was carried out in a study of cytomegalovirus exposure and HLA in healthy donors. The CDR3 contains 17 residues. From germline, CDR1 is MNHEY and CDR2 SMNVEV (reference sequence). Trimming left V 3 bases short and J 0 bases short, with 12 bases between. PCR involved 60 Vbeta and 13 Jbeta primers. Sequenced by immunoSEQ multiplex PCR; TCRdb stores in-frame clones only, minus some. This table has over 200,000 clones, 82% appearing once. The sample consisted of PBMCs. The TCR sequence derives from a man aged 35 to 55 in good health and CMV-seropositive. J is TRBJ2-6 and V is TRBV27; a weak D match, TRBD1 (5 bases). Here the CDR3 reads CASSFTGPTSGANVLTF. The CDR3 nucleotides read TGTGCCAGCAGTTTCACAGGCCCGACCTCTGGGGCCAACGTCCTGACTTTC. Full variable domain (remainder filled in from reference TRBV27 and TRBJ2-6): EAQVTQNPRYLITVTGKKLTVTCSQNMNHEYMSWYRQDPGLGLRQIYYSMNVEVTDKGDVPEGYKVSRKEKRNFPLILESPSPNQTSLYFCASSFTGPTSGANVLTFGAGSRLTVL.